This T cell receptor (beta chain) stems from a study of blood T cell repertoires in COVID-19 (TCRdb year 2020). General notes on the study: The collaborator samples originated in the United States, Italy and Spain and spanned the acute and convalescent phases of COVID-19. The samples were drawn from two sources: the first 160 participants of the ongoing ImmuneRACE study, and 950 to 1,500 subjects contributed by 6 global collaborators. The material from the prospective study consisted of cDNA or gDNA derived from T cells, B-cell-depleted T cells, or PBMCs. Nearly every sample came with metadata listing a de-identified subject ID, COVID-19 status, age in years and sex. HLA class I and class II types, where available, came from metadata supplied by the sample provider rather than from assay-based typing. The dataset comprised deeply sampled blood TCRbeta repertoires from subjects exposed to, actively infected with, or recovered from COVID-19. The repertoires were released in a freely available public database meant as a resource for research on the immune response to SARS-CoV-2. Overall study results and their limits: The amount of clinical and demographic metadata varied by source and participant and was provided uncurated.

The immunoSEQ Assay, a bias-controlled multiplex PCR, was used to amplify TCRbeta CDR3 regions from genomic DNA. The authors' analysis ran thus. Nucleated cell counts per sample were estimated from amplification of reference gene primers within the assay. To quantify the absolute abundance of each unique TCRbeta CDR3 rearrangement, sequence reads were collapsed and filtered. For each sample, productive Simpson clonality was calculated as the square root of Simpson's diversity index over productive rearrangements. What TCRdb holds here is the immuneACCESS table cut down to in-frame rearrangements. Part of the clones is not present; checked against another copy, under half of the missing clones reflect an unresolved V gene, and the others are unexplained. That table gives V, J and clone size, and the DNA gave D and trimming. The table for this sample lists about 190,000 clones; 82% of them were counted only once. The leading ten clones occupy more than 4.5% of the sample.

In the prospective study, participants were 18 to 89 years old, resided in about two dozen geographic areas of the United States, and were enrolled through a virtual design. In the prospective study, participants were assigned to cohorts based on the clinical history participants reported in a screening survey and a study questionnaire. Each participant in the prospective study had whole blood, serum and a nasopharyngeal or oropharyngeal swab collected by mobile phlebotomists. Participants in the prospective study had the option to provide additional blood draws and questionnaires over a roughly 2-month period. Prospective study blood samples were shipped either frozen or at room temperature before DNA extraction. This clone appeared once. The clone's antigen remains unknown. Qualities for individual bases were not recorded, and no much larger clone is one base off. Its CDR3 holds 15 amino acids, cysteine through phenylalanine. The only DNA kept is the CDR3, 45 bases in frame from the first base. V loses 6 bases at its end and J loses 7 bases; junction bases beyond the gene matches: 12. Reading the germline V gene (reference sequence) gives CDR1 SEHNR and CDR2 FQNEAQ.

Sequenced material: PBMCs or T cells enriched from blood (not recorded which). The source of this sequence is a woman aged 55-69 years with acute COVID-19. In this chain, TRBV7-9 is recombined with TRBJ1-2, and TRBD1 aligns with 9 junction nucleotides. The CDR3 protein is CASRFRQGDSCGYTF. The nucleotides are TGTGCCAGCAGATTCAGACAGGGGGATTCTTGTGGCTACACCTTC.